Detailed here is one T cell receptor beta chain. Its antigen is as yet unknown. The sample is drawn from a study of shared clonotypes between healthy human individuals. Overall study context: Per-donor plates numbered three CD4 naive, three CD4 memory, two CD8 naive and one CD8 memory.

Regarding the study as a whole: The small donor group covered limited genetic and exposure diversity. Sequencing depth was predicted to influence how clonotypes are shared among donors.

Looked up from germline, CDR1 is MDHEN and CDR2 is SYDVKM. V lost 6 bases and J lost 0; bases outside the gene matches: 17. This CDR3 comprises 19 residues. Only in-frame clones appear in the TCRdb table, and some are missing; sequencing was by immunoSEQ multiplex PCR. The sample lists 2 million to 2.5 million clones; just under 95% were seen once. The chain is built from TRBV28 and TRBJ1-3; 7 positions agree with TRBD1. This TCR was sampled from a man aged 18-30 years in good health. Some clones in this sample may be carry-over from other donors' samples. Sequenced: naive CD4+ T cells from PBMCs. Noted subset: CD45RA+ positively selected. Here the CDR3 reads CASRRKGGTALSSGNTIYF. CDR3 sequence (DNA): TGTGCCAGCAGACGAAAGGGTGGGACAGCCTTAAGCTCTGGAAACACCATATATTTT.